The 20 T cell receptor beta chains presented below share a single source sample, sequenced in a study of OX40 agonist ivuxolimab in advanced cancers. Produced via immunoSEQ multiplex PCR; TCRdb's table is partial and in-frame only. This sample carries fewer than 30,000 clones, about 74% of them seen once, and the ten largest clones take 14%. The material sequenced was CD4+ or CD8+ T cells sorted from blood, taken in a trial of the OX40 agonist ivuxolimab. These receptors were obtained from an adult with an advanced solid tumor such as melanoma, head and neck, liver or kidney cancer.

The V call is TRBV5-5, the J call TRBJ1-4; 8 nucleotides match TRBD1. CDR3 length equals 15 residues. V trimming: 4 bases; J trimming: 7 bases; junction bases outside the gene matches: 9. CDR1 is SGHKS, CDR2 YYEKEE, per germline (reference sequence). CDR3 amino acids: CASSPVPGGLEKLFF. The CDR3 DNA sequence: TGTGCCAGCAGCCCGGTCCCAGGGGGCCTTGAAAAACTGTTTTTT.

This chain joins TRBV6-5 and TRBJ1-4, with 7 nucleotides matching TRBD1. The CDR3 consists of 15 residues. Unmatched junction bases numbered 11, after V lost 2 bases and J lost 11 bases. Germline-derived CDR1 and CDR2 are MNHEY and SVGAGI. CDR3 amino acids: CASSYRPGRGFKLFF. As DNA, the CDR3 is TGTGCCAGCAGTTACCGCCCTGGCAGGGGGTTCAAACTGTTTTTT.

The chain couples TRBV7-9 to TRBJ2-2; D unclear. V was trimmed by 5 bases and J by 5 bases, leaving 15 bases between them. The germline gives CDR1 SEHNR, CDR2 FQNEAQ (reference sequence). CDR3 size: 15 residues. The CDR3 DNA follows: TGTGCCAGCAGCGCGCAAATGGCGGAGACCGGGGAGCTGTTTTTT. Translation: CASSAQMAETGELFF.

The genes are TRBV6-1 and TRBJ1-4; D uncertain. The CDR3 contains 15 residues. The V and J ends lost 4 bases and 2 bases respectively, with 11 bases between them. The germline V gene encodes CDR1 MNHNS and CDR2 SASEGT. Here the CDR3 DNA reads TGTGCCAGCAGTGGATCTGCTGCGACTAATGAAAAACTGTTTTTT. Translating gives CASSGSAATNEKLFF.

The chain employs TRBV5-4 and TRBJ2-3; TRBD2 aligns across 9 bases. CDR1 and CDR2 (germline): SGHNT, YYREEE (reference sequence). The CDR3 loop spans 17 amino acids. The V gene end was trimmed by 2 bases and the J gene end by 2 bases; junction bases not matched to a gene: 9. As DNA, the CDR3 is TGTGCCAGCAGCTTAGGTTTGGAGCGGGGGGTCACAGATACGCAGTATTTT. It is translated as CASSLGLERGVTDTQYF.

This clone was observed a few times. The chain has TRBV27 and TRBJ1-1, with 10 bases that match TRBD1. The germline gives CDR1 MNHEY, CDR2 SMNVEV (reference sequence). Losses at the gene ends were 5 bases for V and 5 bases for J; bases not matched to a gene: 17. The CDR3 consists of 18 residues. The CDR3 is CASSRRTTGQGFGTEAFF. CDR3 DNA: TGTGCCAGCAGTAGACGAACCACGGGACAGGGGTTCGGAACTGAAGCTTTCTTT.

This rearrangement joins TRBV9 to TRBJ2-7; maybe TRBD2 (7 bases). V dropped 3 bases and J dropped 5 bases, with 21 bases sitting between them. The CDR3 runs to 16 residues. From germline, CDR1 is SGDLS and CDR2 YYNGEE. This CDR3 reads CASSGGGTAPRDEQYF. The CDR3 region has the DNA TGTGCCAGCAGCGGGGGGGGCACCGCACCCCGGGACGAGCAGTACTTC. The complete variable domain, with remaining parts taken from reference TRBV9 and TRBJ2-7, reads DSGVTQTPKHLITATGQRVTLRCSPRSGDLSVYWYQQSLDQGLQFLIQYYNGEERAKGNILERFSAQQFPDLHSELNLSSLELGDSALYFCASSGGGTAPRDEQYFGPGTRLTVT.

This chain joins TRBV11-2 and TRBJ2-2; D is unclear. V was trimmed by 1 base and J by 2 bases, leaving 5 bases between them. The CDR3 consists of 14 residues. Germline-derived CDR1 and CDR2 are SGHAT and FQNNGV. In nucleotides, the CDR3 is TGTGCCAGCAGCTTAGGGACCAACACCGGGGAGCTGTTTTTT. Translation gives CASSLGTNTGELFF.

This clone has only one observation. V and J are TRBV18 and TRBJ1-2; 7 positions agree with TRBD1. V shed 6 bases and J 4 bases; nucleotides not matched to a gene: 11. CDR1 is KGHSH and CDR2 is LQKENI in the germline V gene. The CDR3 has 15 residues. The CDR3 DNA follows: TGTGCCAGCTCGCCCGACGGACAGGCCCTCTATGGCTACACCTTC. Residues: CASSPDGQALYGYTF. Full variable domain (rest looked up from reference TRBV18 and TRBJ1-2): NAGVMQNPRHLVRRRGQEARLRCSPMKGHSHVYWYRQLPEEGLKFMVYLQKENIIDESGMPKERFSAEFPKEGPSILRIQQVVRGDSAAYFCASSPDGQALYGYTFGSGTRLTVV.

The rearrangement joins TRBV19 to TRBJ1-5; D is possibly TRBD1 (6 bases). Deletions cut 3 bases from V and 0 bases from J, with 9 bases between. The CDR3 sequence is 15 residues long. Germline V CDR1 and CDR2: LNHDA, SQIVND (reference sequence). CDR3 in DNA: TGTGCCAGTAGTATCGGCAGGGGTAGCAATCAGCCCCAGCATTTT. Its translation: CASSIGRGSNQPQHF.

The chain employs TRBV11-2 and TRBJ2-5, with 7 bases fitting TRBD1. The germline gives CDR1 SGHAT, CDR2 FQNNGV. J lost 5 bases, V lost 4 bases, and 10 bases had no gene match. The CDR3 totals 15 residues. The CDR3 DNA follows: TGTGCCAGCAGCTCCACAGGGGATTTGGGGGAGACCCAGTACTTC. Translated: CASSSTGDLGETQYF.

A remark on this clone: Additional DNA sequences in this sample encode the identical CDR3. The V and J genes are TRBV6-1 and TRBJ1-3; unclear D gene. The CDR3 sequence is 12 residues long. Trimming pared 8 bases from V and 0 bases from J, leaving 5 bases between. CDR1 and CDR2 from the germline V gene are MNHNS and SASEGT. CDR3 nucleotide sequence: TGTGCCAGCTCCGCCTCTGGAAACACCATATATTTT. Translating it yields CASSASGNTIYF.

V is TRBV5-1 and J is TRBJ2-1, with 8 positions matching TRBD1. The germline gives CDR1 SGHRS, CDR2 YFSETQ. V was clipped by 2 bases and J by 1 base; unmatched bases: 2. The CDR3 consists of 15 residues. The CDR3 is CASSFGQGSYNEQFF. DNA of the CDR3: TGCGCCAGCAGCTTCGGACAGGGTTCCTACAATGAGCAGTTCTTC.

J is TRBJ2-3 and V is TRBV5-6; D ambiguous. The CDR3 length is 14 residues. Germline V CDR1 and CDR2: SGHDT, YYEEEE. The V and J ends lost 2 bases and 2 bases respectively, with 9 bases between them. The CDR3 protein is CASSFGRTTDTQYF. CDR3 nucleotide sequence: TGTGCCAGCAGCTTTGGAAGGACCACAGATACGCAGTATTTT.

The V gene is TRBV5-1, the J gene TRBJ1-2, with D hard to call. Germline CDR1 SGHRS, CDR2 YFSETQ. CDR3 length equals 15 residues. Trimming cost V 5 bases and J 6 bases, with 20 bases left between them. The CDR3 bases are TGCGCCAGCAGATCGGAGGGTGGATGGGTTCATGGCTACACCTTC. Its protein product is CASRSEGGWVHGYTF. The full variable domain, in which reference TRBV5-1 and TRBJ1-2 provide the parts outside the CDR3, is KAGVTQTPRYLIKTRGQQVTLSCSPISGHRSVSWYQQTPGQGLQFLFEYFSETQRNKGNFPGRFSGRQFSNSRSEMNVSTLELGDSALYLCASRSEGGWVHGYTFGSGTRLTVV.

With respect to this clone: Compared with germline, one end of the junction differs, possibly owing to a read error. V is TRBV6-6 and J is TRBJ2-1; D possibly corresponds to TRBD1 (6 bases). CDR1 MNHNY and CDR2 SVGAGI come from the germline V gene (reference sequence). The CDR3 runs to 13 residues. The CDR3 loop is CASTYDRYNEQFF. DNA for the CDR3: TGTGCCAGCACTTACGACAGGTACAATGAGCAGTTCTTC.

The chain is built from TRBV15 and TRBJ1-5, with 9 bases lining up with TRBD1. Germline V gives CDR1 LNHNV, CDR2 YYDKDF (reference sequence). CDR3 size: 15 residues. The V gene end was trimmed by 0 bases and the J gene end by 6 bases; junction bases not matched to a gene: 3. The CDR3: CATSRDRTGAQPQHF. For the CDR3, the DNA is TGTGCCACCAGCAGAGATCGGACAGGGGCTCAGCCCCAGCATTTT.

The rearrangement uses TRBV7-6 and TRBJ2-3; D is perhaps TRBD2 (6 bases). The germline V and J ends were trimmed by 5 bases and 2 bases, with 11 bases remaining between them. This CDR3 contains 14 residues. CDR1 SGHVS and CDR2 FNYEAQ come from the germline V gene. CDR3 in amino acids: CASSQGLYTDTQYF. The DNA of the CDR3 is TGTGCCAGCAGCCAGGGACTTTACACAGATACGCAGTATTTT. Looking up the rest from reference TRBV7-6 and TRBJ2-3 gives the full variable domain: GAGVSQSPRYKVTKRGQDVALRCDPISGHVSLYWYRQALGQGPEFLTYFNYEAQQDKSGLPNDRFSAERPEGSISTLTIQRTEQRDSAMYRCASSQGLYTDTQYFGPGTRLTVL.

This sequence joins TRBV5-1 and TRBJ2-5; 7 bases agree with TRBD1. CDR1 and CDR2 from the germline V gene are SGHRS and YFSETQ. This CDR3 is 16 amino acids long. V dropped 4 bases and J dropped 5; count of bases not matched to a gene: 14. The CDR3 DNA follows: TGCGCCAGCAGCCCGGGGACGACAGGGTGGATGGAGACCCAGTACTTC. Protein product: CASSPGTTGWMETQYF.

The V and J genes are TRBV6-1 and TRBJ1-1; D might be TRBD1 (5 bases). CDR1 and CDR2 from the germline V gene are MNHNS and SASEGT. This CDR3 region has 14 residues. Trimming pared 3 bases from V and 1 base from J, leaving 9 bases between. The CDR3 DNA is TGTGCCAGCAGTGAGGGACCCGGGAACACTGAAGCTTTCTTT. Protein: CASSEGPGNTEAFF.